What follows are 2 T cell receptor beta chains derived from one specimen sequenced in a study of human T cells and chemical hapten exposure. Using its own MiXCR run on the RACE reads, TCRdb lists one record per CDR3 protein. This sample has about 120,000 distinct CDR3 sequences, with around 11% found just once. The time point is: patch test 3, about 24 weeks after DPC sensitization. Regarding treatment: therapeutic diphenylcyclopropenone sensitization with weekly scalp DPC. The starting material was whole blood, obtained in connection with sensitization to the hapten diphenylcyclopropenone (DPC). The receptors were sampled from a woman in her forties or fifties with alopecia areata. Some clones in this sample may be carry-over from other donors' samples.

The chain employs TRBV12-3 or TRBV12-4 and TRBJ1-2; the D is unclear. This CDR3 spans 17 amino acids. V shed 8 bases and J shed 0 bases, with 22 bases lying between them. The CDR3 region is CASVRTGGSITNYGYTF. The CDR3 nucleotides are TGTGCCAGCGTAAGAACGGGCGGCAGCATAACTAACTATGGCTACACCTTC.

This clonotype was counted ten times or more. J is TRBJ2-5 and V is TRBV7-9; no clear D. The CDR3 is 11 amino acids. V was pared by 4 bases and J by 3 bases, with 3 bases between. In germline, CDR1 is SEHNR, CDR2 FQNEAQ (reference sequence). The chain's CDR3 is CASSSEETQYF. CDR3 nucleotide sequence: TGTGCCAGCAGCTCCGAAGAGACCCAGTACTTC.